This entry is about one TCR beta chain. Its antigen is unidentified. The sample comes from a study of T cells in Graves' hyperthyroidism and ophthalmopathy. Study-wide findings and caveats: Within blood appeared most thyroid clonotypes that had expanded above 0.001.

RNA transcripts were the template for amplifying TCR beta CDR3 regions. First-round RT-PCR with HTBI primers amplified the TCR CDR3 region. TCRdb called the multiplex PCR reads again in MiXCR, with one record for every CDR3 protein. The repertoire holds 380,000 or so distinct CDR3 sequences, with 13% as singletons. This blood was taken when hyperthyroidism was first diagnosed, before any ophthalmopathy symptoms existed. This receptor was taken from a man between 25 and 39 years old with Graves' hyperthyroidism that later progressed to Graves' ophthalmopathy. The sequenced sample consisted of blood.

The CDR3: CASSRSGGPHNEQFF. In DNA form, the CDR3 reads TGTGCCAGCAGTCGTAGCGGGGGCCCCCACAATGAGCAGTTCTTC. V and J are TRBV6-1 and TRBJ2-1; 9 bases are shared with TRBD2. The CDR3 runs 15 residues. Germline V gene data show CDR1 as MNHNS and CDR2 as SASEGT. Trimming took 5 bases from V and 5 from J; bases not matched to a gene: 7.